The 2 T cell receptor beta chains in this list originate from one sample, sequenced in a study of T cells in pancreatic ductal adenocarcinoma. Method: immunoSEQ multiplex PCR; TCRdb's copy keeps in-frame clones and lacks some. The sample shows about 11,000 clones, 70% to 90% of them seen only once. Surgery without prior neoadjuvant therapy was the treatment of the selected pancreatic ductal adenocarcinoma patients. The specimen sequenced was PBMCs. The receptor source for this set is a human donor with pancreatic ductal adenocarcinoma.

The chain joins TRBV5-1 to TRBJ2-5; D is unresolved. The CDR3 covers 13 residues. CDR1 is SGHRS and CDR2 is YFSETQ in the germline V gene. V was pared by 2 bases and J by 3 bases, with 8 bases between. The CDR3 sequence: CASSFNGEETQYF. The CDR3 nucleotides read TGCGCCAGCAGCTTTAATGGGGAAGAGACCCAGTACTTC.

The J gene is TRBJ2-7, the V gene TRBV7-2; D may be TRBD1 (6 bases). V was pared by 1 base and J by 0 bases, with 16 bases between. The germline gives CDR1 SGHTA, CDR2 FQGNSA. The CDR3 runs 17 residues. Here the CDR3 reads CASSLVLGGGLSYEQYF. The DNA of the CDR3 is TGTGCCAGCAGCTTAGTGTTAGGTGGGGGCCTCTCCTACGAGCAGTACTTC.